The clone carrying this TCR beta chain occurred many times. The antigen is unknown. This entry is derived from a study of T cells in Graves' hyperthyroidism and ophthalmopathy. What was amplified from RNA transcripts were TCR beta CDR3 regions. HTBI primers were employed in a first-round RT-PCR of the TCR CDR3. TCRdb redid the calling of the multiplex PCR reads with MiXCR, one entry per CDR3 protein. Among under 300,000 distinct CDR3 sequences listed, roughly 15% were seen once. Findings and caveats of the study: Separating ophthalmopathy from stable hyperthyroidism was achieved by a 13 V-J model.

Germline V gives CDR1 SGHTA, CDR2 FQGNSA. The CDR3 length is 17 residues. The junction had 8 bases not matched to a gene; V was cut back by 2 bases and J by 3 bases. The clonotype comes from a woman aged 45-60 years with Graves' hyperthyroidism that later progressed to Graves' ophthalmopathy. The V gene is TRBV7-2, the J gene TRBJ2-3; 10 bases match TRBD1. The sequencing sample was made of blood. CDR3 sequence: CASSLPRTGGDTDTQYF. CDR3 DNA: TGTGCCAGCAGCTTACCGCGGACAGGGGGTGATACAGATACGCAGTATTTT.